A single sample is the source of the 5 T cell receptor beta chains below, sequenced in a study of CD8 T cells in ankylosing spondylitis. TCRdb re-called the 5' RACE reads with MiXCR, one entry per CDR3 protein. The data hold fewer than 200,000 distinct CDR3 sequences, with about 20% observed a single time. Input material: blood, either unsorted or a sorted T cell fraction (not recorded which). The source of these receptors is a male donor aged 10 to 35 with ankylosing spondylitis or in good health (not recorded which).

The rearrangement uses TRBV29-1 and TRBJ1-4, with 7 bases lining up with TRBD1. The CDR3 length is 13 residues. Trimming cost V 7 bases and J 7 bases; bases outside gene matches: 9. Germline V lookup: CDR1 SQVTM, CDR2 ANQGSEA. The CDR3 loop is CSAATGLFEKLFF. Here the CDR3 DNA reads TGCAGCGCCGCGACAGGGCTCTTTGAAAAACTGTTTTTT.

This clonotype appeared many times. The chain links TRBV7-9 to TRBJ2-3; TRBD2 agrees at 7 bases. Losses at the gene ends were 4 bases for V and 4 bases for J; bases not matched to a gene: 8. This CDR3 region has 15 residues. Germline values: CDR1 SEHNR, CDR2 FQNEAQ (reference sequence). This chain's CDR3 is CASSYERGEADTQYF. The CDR3 region has the DNA TGTGCCAGCAGCTATGAGCGGGGTGAGGCAGATACGCAGTATTTT.

This clonotype has a count of ten or more. The J gene is TRBJ2-5, the V gene TRBV15; D is possibly TRBD1 or TRBD2 (5 bases each). The CDR3 contains 15 residues. Trimming cost V 0 bases and J 1 base, with 9 bases left between them. Germline CDR1 is LNHNV and CDR2 is YYDKDF (reference sequence). The CDR3 coding sequence is TGTGCCACCAGCAGAGATCGGGGCGGCCAAGAGACCCAGTACTTC. Protein sequence: CATSRDRGGQETQYF.

This clonotype was observed many times. This chain connects TRBV29-1 to TRBJ2-1; TRBD2 agrees at 7 bases. Germline CDR1 reads SQVTM; CDR2 reads ANQGSEA. V was clipped by 4 bases and J by 0 bases; unmatched bases: 6. CDR3 length: 15 residues. CDR3 sequence reads: CSVGPSGYSYNEQFF. As DNA, the CDR3 is TGCAGCGTTGGCCCTAGCGGATACTCCTACAATGAGCAGTTCTTC.

This clonotype was picked up many times. This chain uses TRBV20-1 with TRBJ2-1; the match to TRBD2 covers 9 bases. V shed 1 base and J 2 bases; nucleotides not matched to a gene: 9. CDR1 DFQATT and CDR2 SNEGSKA come from the germline V gene (reference sequence). This CDR3 comprises 17 residues. The CDR3 DNA follows: TGCAGTGCTAGAGCCCCAACGGCTAGCGGGGCCTACAATGAGCAGTTCTTC. This translates into CSARAPTASGAYNEQFF.